These T cell receptor beta chains were read from a single sample in a study of blood T cell repertoires in COVID-19. The table came from immunoSEQ multiplex PCR; TCRdb's copy has only in-frame clones and leaves some out. The sample consists of 400,000 to 450,000 clones, approximately 90% of them appearing once. The specimen sequenced was peripheral blood. These receptors were obtained from a woman in her forties or fifties with COVID-19, enrolled during active disease. Each CDR3 is given with its conserved first and last residue. Each record gives: J gene, CDR3 length, V gene, CDR3 protein.

J gene: TRBJ2-2
CDR3 length: 14
V gene: TRBV9
CDR3 protein: CASSPRGDTGELFF

J gene: TRBJ1-4
CDR3 length: 15
V gene: TRBV6-5
CDR3 protein: CASRFPQGSIEKLFF

J gene: TRBJ1-1
CDR3 length: 17
V gene: TRBV2
CDR3 protein: CASSRTGTGLMNTEAFF

J gene: TRBJ2-7
CDR3 length: 14
V gene: TRBV10-1
CDR3 protein: CASSEWTGRDEQYF

J gene: TRBJ2-7
CDR3 length: 17
V gene: TRBV7-9
CDR3 protein: CASSSSGKTGVPYEQYF

J gene: TRBJ1-5
CDR3 length: 16
V gene: TRBV19
CDR3 protein: CASSLPLGVSNQPQHF

J gene: TRBJ1-3
CDR3 length: 17
V gene: TRBV19
CDR3 protein: CASSIPTTGYSGNTIYF

J gene: TRBJ1-1
CDR3 length: 14
V gene: TRBV7-2
CDR3 protein: CASSLRPGGVAAFF

J gene: TRBJ1-2
CDR3 length: 15
V gene: TRBV3-1/TRBV3-2
CDR3 protein: CASSQGLKSSYGYTF

J gene: TRBJ1-3
CDR3 length: 16
V gene: TRBV12-5
CDR3 protein: CASGPTSRGLGNTIYF

J gene: TRBJ1-3
CDR3 length: 17
V gene: TRBV5-6
CDR3 protein: CASTAGTGVHSGNTIYF

J gene: TRBJ2-3
CDR3 length: 16
V gene: TRBV5-3
CDR3 protein: CARSFLTSGRTDTQYF

J gene: TRBJ1-1
CDR3 length: 14
V gene: TRBV6-5
CDR3 protein: CASSLRRVNTEAFF

J gene: TRBJ2-3
CDR3 length: 15
V gene: TRBV19
CDR3 protein: CASSIGSGSTDTQYF

J gene: TRBJ2-7
CDR3 length: 13
V gene: TRBV12-3/TRBV12-4
CDR3 protein: CASSRAGLYEQYF

J gene: TRBJ2-2
CDR3 length: 12
V gene: TRBV29-1
CDR3 protein: CSVLGLTGELFF

J gene: TRBJ2-1
CDR3 length: 14
V gene: TRBV7-6
CDR3 protein: CASSRWRGNNEQFF

J gene: TRBJ1-1
CDR3 length: 11
V gene: TRBV30
CDR3 protein: CAWSYLSEAFF

J gene: TRBJ2-4
CDR3 length: 16
V gene: TRBV27
CDR3 protein: CASSGLATRAKNIQYF

J gene: TRBJ2-1
CDR3 length: 15
V gene: TRBV28
CDR3 protein: CASSPPGLQYNEQFF

J gene: TRBJ2-1
CDR3 length: 14
V gene: TRBV3-1/TRBV3-2
CDR3 protein: CASSRAGGLDEQFF

J gene: TRBJ1-6
CDR3 length: 15
V gene: TRBV5-6
CDR3 protein: CASSYSDKHNSPLHF

J gene: TRBJ2-4
CDR3 length: 15
V gene: TRBV18
CDR3 protein: CASSPPGQGRNIQYF

J gene: TRBJ1-2
CDR3 length: 12
V gene: TRBV5-5
CDR3 protein: CASSSAASLHTF

J gene: TRBJ2-7
CDR3 length: 11
V gene: TRBV7-9
CDR3 protein: CASSLGSGQYF

J gene: TRBJ2-4
CDR3 length: 13
V gene: TRBV21-1
CDR3 protein: CASPQNGGNIQYF

J gene: TRBJ2-5
CDR3 length: 17
V gene: TRBV5-1
CDR3 protein: CASSLGGGTTGQETQYF

J gene: TRBJ1-4
CDR3 length: 15
V gene: TRBV12-5
CDR3 protein: CASVHSGGGYEKLFF